The rows below give T cell receptor beta chains drawn from one sample of a study of cytomegalovirus exposure and HLA in healthy donors. The data were produced by immunoSEQ multiplex PCR, yet TCRdb's version contains in-frame clones alone and is incomplete. This table lists approximately 170,000 clones. Sequenced: PBMCs. All receptors come from a woman under 30 in good health and CMV-seropositive. Each CDR3 is given with its conserved first and last residue. D genes are given only for firm matches.

d_call j_call v_call cdr3_aa cdr3_nt
NA TRBJ1-6 TRBV6-5 CASSYAGRLNSPLHF TGTGCCAGCAGTTACGCGGGGAGGCTGAATTCACCCCTCCACTTT
TRBD1 TRBJ1-1 TRBV29-1 CSVGTGATSEAFF TGCAGCGTCGGGACAGGGGCGACCTCTGAAGCTTTCTTT
TRBD1 TRBJ1-4 TRBV4-3 CASSQNIYRGRVGANEKLFF TGCGCCAGCAGCCAAAACATCTACAGGGGACGGGTTGGTGCTAATGAAAAACTGTTTTTT
NA TRBJ2-1 TRBV6-5 CASSEGLSYNEQFF TGTGCCAGCAGCGAGGGTCTATCCTACAATGAGCAGTTCTTC
NA TRBJ1-2 TRBV7-2 CASSLFWESNRYTF TGTGCCAGCAGCTTGTTTTGGGAGTCCAACCGGTACACCTTC
NA TRBJ2-7 TRBV10-3 CAISEPRQAEAGQYF TGTGCCATCAGTGAGCCCCGCCAGGCGGAAGCGGGGCAGTACTTC
NA TRBJ2-7 TRBV4-2 CASSQGGESYEQYF TGTGCCAGCAGCCAAGGGGGCGAGTCCTACGAGCAGTACTTC
TRBD1 TRBJ1-1 TRBV7-9 CASSSEPGGNTEAFF TGTGCCAGCAGCTCCGAGCCAGGGGGAAACACTGAAGCTTTCTTT
NA TRBJ1-1 TRBV5-1 CASSLTQLNTEAFF TGCGCCAGCAGCTTGACCCAGTTGAACACTGAAGCTTTCTTT
NA TRBJ2-5 TRBV19 CASRPTSFQETQYF TGTGCCAGTAGACCAACTAGTTTCCAAGAGACCCAGTACTTC
TRBD2 TRBJ2-1 TRBV5-1 CASGWTTTSGRNIRGNEQFF TGCGCCAGCGGCTGGACAACGACTAGCGGGAGGAATATAAGAGGCAATGAGCAGTTCTTC
NA TRBJ2-5 TRBV19 CASSIEATRGTQYF TGTGCCAGTAGTATAGAAGCCACGCGGGGGACCCAGTACTTC
NA TRBJ2-5 TRBV10-3 CAISESAGQETQYF TGTGCCATCAGTGAGTCGGCGGGCCAAGAGACCCAGTACTTC
NA TRBJ2-1 TRBV5-1 CASSFGQLLSYNEQFF TGCGCCAGCAGCTTTGGACAGTTACTCTCCTACAATGAGCAGTTCTTC
TRBD1 TRBJ1-5 TRBV7-7 CASSPYRQGGNQPQHF TGTGCCAGCAGCCCGTACCGACAGGGTGGCAATCAGCCCCAGCATTTT
TRBD2 TRBJ2-2 TRBV5-1 CASSVSSGGLIGTGELFF TGCGCCAGCAGCGTGTCTAGCGGGGGGCTAATTGGTACCGGGGAGCTGTTTTTT
NA TRBJ2-7 TRBV7-2 CALRGASAYEQYF TGTGCCCTCAGGGGGGCTAGTGCCTACGAGCAGTACTTC
TRBD1 TRBJ1-2 TRBV27 CASSPGGQGIYGYTF TGTGCCAGCAGTCCGGGCGGACAGGGGATCTATGGCTACACCTTC
NA TRBJ1-1 TRBV11-2 CASSSTPGVTEAFF TGTGCCAGCAGCTCCACCCCCGGGGTCACTGAAGCTTTCTTT
TRBD1 TRBJ2-1 TRBV9 CASSRGDRGRGEQFF TGTGCCAGCAGTCGAGGGGACAGGGGGCGAGGTGAGCAGTTCTTC
NA TRBJ2-2 TRBV27 CASSSIQYTGELFF TGTGCCAGCAGTTCCATCCAGTACACCGGGGAGCTGTTTTTT
NA TRBJ2-7 TRBV6-1 CASSDRDYEQYF TGTGCCAGCAGTGACAGGGACTACGAGCAGTACTTC
NA TRBJ2-5 TRBV13 CASSHSLRGGRETQYF TGTGCCAGCAGCCACAGTTTAAGGGGGGGCCGAGAGACCCAGTACTTC
NA TRBJ1-5 TRBV15 CATSSGQSDRRQPQHF TGTGCCACCAGCAGTGGACAGTCTGATCGGCGACAGCCCCAGCATTTT
TRBD2 TRBJ2-3 TRBV19 CASNPWFSGRTHLSTDTQYF TGTGCCAGTAACCCCTGGTTTAGCGGGAGGACTCACCTCTCCACAGATACGCAGTATTTT
NA TRBJ1-1 TRBV7-2 CASREDMGGTEAFF TGTGCCAGCAGGGAGGACATGGGGGGCACTGAAGCTTTCTTT
NA TRBJ2-7 TRBV13 CASSLLEVAASPHEQYF TGTGCCAGCAGCTTGTTAGAGGTTGCGGCATCCCCCCACGAGCAGTACTTC
NA TRBJ1-2 TRBV29-1 CSVGTGSAGYTF TGCAGCGTTGGTACCGGGTCCGCGGGCTACACCTTC
NA TRBJ1-1 TRBV30 CAWSVTGSTEAFF TGTGCCTGGAGTGTAACAGGGAGCACTGAAGCTTTCTTT
NA TRBJ1-5 TRBV21-1 CASSLPRQGPSYSNQPQHF TGTGCCAGCAGCCTTCCTCGGCAGGGGCCAAGCTATAGCAATCAGCCCCAGCATTTT
TRBD2 TRBJ2-2 TRBV5-4 CASSPGASGGLNTGELFF TGTGCCAGCAGCCCCGGTGCTAGCGGGGGACTCAACACCGGGGAGCTGTTTTTT
NA TRBJ2-1 TRBV5-1 CASSLDRAARRQFF TGCGCCAGCAGCCTGGACCGCGCTGCTAGGAGGCAGTTCTTC
NA TRBJ2-6 TRBV7-3 CASSLGPRGGANVLTF TGTGCCAGCAGCTTAGGCCCCAGGGGTGGGGCCAACGTCCTGACTTTC
TRBD2 TRBJ2-3 TRBV4-1 CASSRVGGRADTQYF TGCGCCAGCAGCCGTGTCGGGGGGAGGGCAGATACGCAGTATTTT
TRBD1 TRBJ2-2 TRBV25-1 CASRRPGQGNTGELFF TGTGCCAGCAGGAGACCGGGACAGGGAAACACCGGGGAGCTGTTTTTT
TRBD2 TRBJ2-1 TRBV7-2 CASSLGREGVRFF TGTGCCAGCAGCTTAGGTCGGGAGGGTGTTCGGTTCTTC
TRBD2 TRBJ2-1 TRBV6-4 CASSDSFGPGTSNNEQFF TGTGCCAGCAGTGACTCATTCGGCCCCGGGACTAGTAACAATGAGCAGTTCTTC
TRBD1 TRBJ1-4 TRBV6-5 CASSLQGTGAVKLFF TGTGCCAGCAGCCTCCAGGGGACAGGGGCGGTAAAACTGTTTTTT
TRBD2 TRBJ2-2 TRBV7-9 CASRSRLAGGQDTGELFF TGTGCCAGCAGATCTAGACTAGCGGGGGGGCAGGACACCGGGGAGCTGTTTTTT
NA TRBJ2-1 TRBV10-3 CAISGETGGYNEQFF TGTGCCATCAGTGGGGAGACAGGAGGTTACAATGAGCAGTTCTTC
TRBD2 TRBJ2-2 TRBV5-1 CASTREEAGELFF TGCGCCAGCACCCGGGAGGAGGCCGGGGAGCTGTTTTTT
NA TRBJ2-7 TRBV6-5 CASKDSSYEQYF TGTGCCAGCAAGGACAGCTCCTACGAGCAGTACTTC
NA TRBJ2-2 TRBV7-8 CASSGRMRTADTGELFF TGTGCCAGCAGCGGCCGAATGAGGACAGCAGATACCGGGGAGCTGTTTTTT
TRBD1 TRBJ2-3 TRBV12-5 CASGAGQGSRADTQYF TGTGCTAGTGGCGCGGGACAGGGTAGTCGGGCAGATACGCAGTATTTT
NA TRBJ1-5 TRBV5-6 CASSPGGETQPQHF TGTGCCAGCAGCCCGGGAGGGGAGACTCAGCCCCAGCATTTT
TRBD2 TRBJ2-3 TRBV7-8 CASTRRASGGPSTDTQYF TGTGCCAGCACTAGGAGGGCTAGCGGGGGCCCTAGCACAGATACGCAGTATTTT
NA TRBJ2-5 TRBV6-5 CASNTGGGRGEQYF TGTGCCAGCAATACTGGGGGAGGGAGGGGGGAGCAGTACTTC
TRBD1 TRBJ1-2 TRBV6-1 CASSVRDRWGYTF TGTGCCAGCAGTGTCCGGGACAGGTGGGGCTACACCTTC
NA TRBJ1-1 TRBV27 CASSPPSTEAFF TGCGCCAGCAGTCCCCCCAGCACTGAAGCTTTCTTT
NA TRBJ2-4 TRBV11-2 CASSPLGVADLAKNIQYF TGTGCCAGCAGCCCCCTGGGTGTAGCGGACCTAGCCAAAAACATTCAGTACTTC
NA TRBJ1-6 TRBV11-2 CASSPHDSLGSPLHF TGTGCCAGCAGCCCGCATGACTCACTGGGTTCACCCCTCCACTTT
NA TRBJ1-1 TRBV5-1 CASSLDGQGNTEAFF TGCGCCAGCAGCTTGGATGGGCAGGGAAACACTGAAGCTTTCTTT
TRBD1 TRBJ1-5 TRBV5-6 CASTQGGEQPQHF TGTGCCAGCACCCAGGGGGGTGAGCAGCCCCAGCATTTT